This T cell receptor (beta chain) appears in the sequencing data of a study of CD4+ T cells in melanoma. Study results and limitations: A reported correlation linked neoantigen-specific CD4+ T cells to CD8+, macrophage and B cell function. Neoantigen-specific CD4+ T cells in melanoma reportedly had diverse differentiation states.

Germline lookup yields CDR1 SGHRS and CDR2 YFSETQ. V shed 4 bases and J 7 bases; nucleotides not matched to a gene: 12. This CDR3 is 16 amino acids long. The assay was immunoSEQ multiplex PCR, and TCRdb's table has in-frame clones only and misses some. The sample records roughly 110,000 clones, roughly 90% being singletons. As for this clone: Its antigen remains unidentified.

The specimen sequenced was peripheral blood. The receptor comes from a human donor with melanoma. The J gene is TRBJ2-2, the V gene TRBV5-1; 8 positions match TRBD1. The CDR3, as DNA: TGCGCCAGCAGCCTCTTAGCCGACAGGGGTAGCGGGGAGCTGTTTTTT. Protein sequence: CASSLLADRGSGELFF.